This T cell receptor (beta chain) was identified in a study of T cell responses to AZD1222 COVID-19 vaccine (dated by TCRdb to the early 2020s). Study-level background: Because spike-specific TCR depth and breadth did not differ between the two schedules, AZD1222 recipients who got a second dose at roughly 4 weeks were pooled with those who got a second dose at roughly 12 weeks. A total of just over 230 trial participants underwent TCR sequencing, of whom 207 received two doses of AZD1222 and around 25 received two doses of the MenACWY control vaccine. Trial participants were enrolled into age subgroups of 18-55, 56-69 and 70-plus years, which contained 148, 28 and 57 TCR-sequenced participants, respectively.

The time point label of this sample denotes: baseline before first vaccination. Vaccinee samples came from UK trials COV001 and COV002, including a single-blind randomized controlled phase 2/3 trial of AZD1222 (ChAdOx1 nCoV-19) in healthy adults. Trial participant PBMC samples were collected at day 0 and day 28 after the second dose for TCRbeta chain sequencing. What the study reported, not specific to this receptor: Most participants were white British and females outnumbered males, and the authors suggested that clonal diversity may have been underestimated. Conclusions about previously exposed vaccinees are limited, since just 5 to 7 AZD1222 recipients were seropositive for SARS-CoV-2 at baseline. The 56-69-year group was small, and its depth increase did not reach significance, likely because of low power. CD4 TCRs associated with the vaccine covered the entire spike protein, and the dominant responses were in regions 160-218 and 743-854. Reportedly, almost half of the unique spike-specific TCRs recognized epitopes lying outside the regions that are mutated in the B.1.351 and B.1.1.7 variants. Because no day 14 peak-response samples were available, the repertoires could be characterized only after the peak T cell response. After two AZD1222 doses, both the breadth and the depth of spike-specific TCRs were significantly higher than at day 0 and than in MenACWY recipients.

A remark on this clone: No antigen is known for it. No base-level quality is on record; no much larger clone is a single base apart.

Based on the germline V gene, the CDR1 and CDR2 sequences are SGHDT and YYEEEE. There are 15 amino acids in the CDR3, from cysteine to phenylalanine inclusive. CDR3 DNA only is kept here, 45 bases in frame from base 1. The V and J ends are trimmed by 0 bases and 2 bases, leaving 10 bases between them. The CDR3 regions of human TCRbeta chains were subjected to immunosequencing. In the original analysis: Repertoire TCRs were matched against a reference library of SARS-CoV-2-specific TCRs generated with the MIRA antigen-specificity platform. Breadth was defined as the fraction of unique TCRs that were SARS-CoV-2-associated. Depth was defined as the fraction of total T cells that were SARS-CoV-2-associated. Using the MIRA data, each spike-specific TCR was mapped to the spike region that the TCR reacts to and placed in a CD4 or CD8 class. Log10-transformed breadth and depth values were compared by one-way ANOVA with Sidak's multiple comparisons tests. What TCRdb holds here is the immuneACCESS table cut down to in-frame rearrangements. Part of the clones is not present; checked against another copy, under half of the missing clones reflect an unresolved V gene, and the others are unexplained. Clone size and V and J calls were adopted from that table, with D and trimming inferred from the DNA. This sample is represented by about 170,000 clones; 85% to 90% of them were singletons. 1.5% to 2% of the sample belongs to the ten largest clones.

This specimen was peripheral blood, taken on day 0 of AZD1222 vaccination. The TCR originated in an adult in good health. The chain is assembled from TRBV5-6 and TRBJ2-3; the D gene is perhaps TRBD1, from 5 matching bases. CDR3 sequence: CASSLVGRDTDTQYF. The nucleotide sequence reads TGTGCCAGCAGCTTGGTAGGCAGGGACACAGATACGCAGTATTTT.